These 20 T cell receptor beta chains came from one sample sequenced in a study of cytomegalovirus exposure and HLA in healthy donors. The primer mix had 60 Vbeta and 13 Jbeta primers. Clones were sequenced by immunoSEQ multiplex PCR, and TCRdb holds only the in-frame ones, with some missing. The sample includes 170,000 or so clones, 80% of them seen just once. The sequenced sample was PBMCs. The receptors shown here come from a man aged 30-40 years in good health and CMV-seropositive.

This rearrangement joins TRBV13 to TRBJ2-5, with 9 bases identical to TRBD2. The CDR3 length is 16 residues. Germline assignment: CDR1 PRHDT and CDR2 FYEKMQ (reference sequence). V gave up 5 bases and J gave up 5 bases; unmatched junction bases: 12. The CDR3 is CASSPSWREGRETQYF. The CDR3 DNA sequence: TGTGCCAGCAGCCCTTCCTGGCGGGAGGGGCGGGAGACCCAGTACTTC. Filled out from reference TRBV13 and TRBJ2-5, the complete variable domain reads AAGVIQSPRHLIKEKRETATLKCYPIPRHDTVYWYQQGPGQDPQFLISFYEKMQSDKGSIPDRFSAQQFSDYHSELNMSSLELGDSALYFCASSPSWREGRETQYFGPGTRLLVL.

The chain combines TRBV19 with TRBJ2-3; TRBD1 might be the D (6 bases). The CDR3 spans 12 residues. Germline CDR1 is LNHDA and CDR2 is SQIVND (reference sequence). V shed 4 bases and J shed 9 bases, with 11 bases lying between them. CDR3 DNA: TGTGCCAGTAGTACGTCAGGGGACACGCAGTATTTT. Translated, it gives CASSTSGDTQYF.

Here the CDR3 DNA reads TGTGCCAGCAGCTTTATAGCGGCCGGGGAGCTGTTTTTT. This translates into CASSFIAAGELFF. This chain joins TRBV11-2 and TRBJ2-2, with TRBD2 as a possible D gene (6 bases). From germline, CDR1 is SGHAT and CDR2 FQNNGV. The CDR3 has 13 amino acids. V was clipped by 3 bases and J by 6 bases, with 8 bases between them.

Worth noting for this clone: Mismatch with germline at one junction end may stem from a read error. The CDR3 DNA follows: TGTTCCAGCAGCACCAAACGGGGAGGGGACCGCTCTGGGGCCAACGTCCTGACTTTC. It translates to CSSSTKRGGDRSGANVLTF. The chain recombines TRBV7-9 with TRBJ2-6, with 7 bases lining up with TRBD2. This CDR3 is built from 19 residues. The germline gives CDR1 SEHNR, CDR2 FQNEAQ (reference sequence).

CDR3 sequence: CASVAGTSGEETQYF. The DNA of the CDR3 is TGTGCTAGTGTCGCCGGGACTAGCGGGGAGGAGACCCAGTACTTC. The V gene is TRBV12-5, the J gene TRBJ2-5, with 13 bases fitting TRBD2. Germline CDR1 LGHNT, CDR2 FRNRAP. V lost 7 bases, J lost 5 bases, and 7 bases stayed unmatched. The CDR3 contains 15 residues.

This clone showed up just once. The CDR3 protein is CASSYSQGAEQPQHF. As DNA, the CDR3 is TGTGCCAGCAGTTACTCCCAAGGGGCGGAACAGCCCCAGCATTTT. The J gene is TRBJ1-5, the V gene TRBV6-6, with a tentative D call TRBD1 (5 bases). The CDR3 totals 15 residues. Looked up from germline, CDR1 is MNHNY and CDR2 is SVGAGI (reference sequence). The V gene lost 0 bases and the J gene lost 7 bases, with 13 bases spanning the gap.

This clone came up a few times. This chain connects TRBV9 to TRBJ1-1; TRBD1 matches at 7 bases. J was trimmed by 0 bases and V by 8 bases; bases with no gene match: 13. CDR1 and CDR2 (germline): SGDLS, YYNGEE. CDR3 length: 16 amino acids. CDR3 bases: TGTGCCAGGAAGCCCTCCAGCACAGGGGTGAACACTGAAGCTTTCTTT. Its protein is CARKPSSTGVNTEAFF. Filled out from reference TRBV9 and TRBJ1-1, the complete variable domain reads DSGVTQTPKHLITATGQRVTLRCSPRSGDLSVYWYQQSLDQGLQFLIQYYNGEERAKGNILERFSAQQFPDLHSELNLSSLELGDSALYFCARKPSSTGVNTEAFFGQGTRLTVV.

CDR3 region: CASSQGGGPDLSNQPQHF. The CDR3 nucleotides read TGCGCCAGCAGTCAAGGTGGGGGCCCGGATTTGAGCAATCAGCCCCAGCATTTT. The J gene is TRBJ1-5, the V gene TRBV23-1, with D perhaps TRBD1 (6 bases). TRBV23-1 qualifies as an ORF whose function is uncertain. V was shortened by 2 bases and J by 1 base, with 18 bases between the two germline ends. This CDR3 region has 18 residues.

This clone was seen just once. The chain recombines TRBV6-5 with TRBJ1-1; TRBD1 is a possible D gene (6 bases). Trimming cost V 9 bases and J 6 bases, with 14 bases left between them. Per germline, CDR1 MNHEY and CDR2 SVGAGI. The CDR3 loop spans 12 amino acids. CDR3 nucleotide sequence: TGTGCCAGTAACCCGGGGGGCGCTGAAGCTTTCTTT. Translation: CASNPGGAEAFF.

This clone was picked up a small number of times. The V call is TRBV5-1, the J call TRBJ2-3; TRBD2 agrees at 11 bases. Germline V CDR1 and CDR2: SGHRS, YFSETQ. J was trimmed by 3 bases and V by 2 bases; bases with no gene match: 11. The CDR3 extends over 18 amino acids. The CDR3, as DNA: TGCGCCAGCAGCTTAGAACCAACTAGCGGGAGTAAAACAGATACGCAGTATTTT. The encoded protein is CASSLEPTSGSKTDTQYF.

This chain connects TRBV28 to TRBJ2-6, with D possibly matching TRBD1 (6 bases). There are 15 residues in the CDR3. Germline lookup yields CDR1 MDHEN and CDR2 SYDVKM. Trimming took 6 bases from V and 3 from J, leaving 12 bases between them. The CDR3 sequence: CASRTQGGGANVLTF. CDR3 DNA sequence: TGTGCCAGCAGAACCCAAGGGGGTGGGGCCAACGTCCTGACTTTC.

The chain recombines TRBV18 with TRBJ2-5, with D possibly being TRBD2 (6 bases). The CDR3 totals 14 residues. Germline CDR1 is KGHSH and CDR2 is LQKENI. The V end lost 9 bases, the J end lost 3 bases, and 17 bases lay between the germline ends. In DNA, the CDR3 is TGTGCCAGTTGCTCCGGGACTTCTGAAGAGACCCAGTACTTC. As protein: CASCSGTSEETQYF.

This chain connects TRBV6-5 to TRBJ2-7, with 9 nucleotides matching TRBD2. V lost 0 bases, J lost 4 bases, and 7 bases stayed unmatched. The germline gives CDR1 MNHEY, CDR2 SVGAGI. This CDR3 spans 16 amino acids. CDR3 DNA sequence: TGTGCCAGCAGTTACTCTCTCGCTAGCGGGAAGTACGAGCAGTACTTC. It codes for CASSYSLASGKYEQYF.

The rearrangement joins TRBV5-1 to TRBJ1-1; TRBD1 might be the D (6 bases). The V and J ends lost 3 bases and 5 bases respectively, with 17 bases between them. This CDR3 has 15 amino acids. Germline lookup yields CDR1 SGHRS and CDR2 YFSETQ. The CDR3 is CASSSKKGRGTEAFF. For the CDR3, the DNA is TGCGCCAGCAGCTCCAAAAAGGGCAGGGGTACTGAAGCTTTCTTT.

V gene TRBV29-1 combines with J gene TRBJ1-4; 9 bases fit TRBD1. Unmatched junction bases numbered 7, after V lost 7 bases and J lost 7 bases. The CDR3 extends over 13 amino acids. Germline lookup yields CDR1 SQVTM and CDR2 ANQGSEA. As DNA, the CDR3 is TGCAGCGCCCTGACAGGGGGAGGTGAAAAACTGTTTTTT. As protein: CSALTGGGEKLFF.

The genes are TRBV28 and TRBJ1-2; 10 bases match TRBD1. The CDR3 covers 17 residues. Trimming removed 8 bases from V and 8 bases from J; junction bases left unmatched: 20. From germline, CDR1 is MDHEN and CDR2 SYDVKM. CDR3 bases: TGTGCCAGCGCCTCACAAAATATACCGGGACAGGGGAGCGGCTACACCTTC. It specifies CASASQNIPGQGSGYTF.

This clone was seen more than once but under ten times. The J gene is TRBJ2-3, the V gene TRBV30, with 9 nucleotides matching TRBD1. Unmatched junction bases numbered 4, after V lost 0 bases and J lost 3 bases. The germline gives CDR1 GTSNPN, CDR2 SVGIG (reference sequence). The CDR3 sequence is 15 residues long. This CDR3 reads CAWSVPGQGTDTQYF. The DNA of the CDR3 is TGTGCCTGGAGTGTCCCGGGACAGGGAACAGATACGCAGTATTTT.

This rearrangement joins TRBV4-1 to TRBJ2-7; 7 nucleotides agree with TRBD1. The CDR3 has 13 residues. CDR1 and CDR2 (germline): MGHRA, YSYEKL. J lost 4 bases, V lost 4 bases, and 4 bases had no gene match. CDR3 residues: CASSLRQGYEQYF. The CDR3 DNA sequence: TGCGCCAGCAGCCTACGACAGGGTTACGAGCAGTACTTC.

This clone was recorded only once. The genes are TRBV14 and TRBJ2-7; 15 bases map to TRBD2. The J segment lost 0 bases and the V segment lost 1 base, leaving 4 bases of the junction unmatched. The CDR3 consists of 18 residues. Looked up from germline, CDR1 is SGHDN and CDR2 is FVKESK. CDR3 sequence (DNA): TGTGCCAGCAGCCAAGGGACTAGCGGGAGGGCGAGCTCCTACGAGCAGTACTTC. This translates into CASSQGTSGRASSYEQYF.

The genes are TRBV6-1 and TRBJ1-5; 10 bases are a match to TRBD1. Germline V gene data show CDR1 as MNHNS and CDR2 as SASEGT. The V gene end was trimmed by 3 bases and the J gene end by 9 bases; junction bases not matched to a gene: 5. The CDR3 covers 14 residues. The CDR3 sequence is CASSETGGDGPQHF. The DNA for the CDR3 is TGTGCCAGCAGTGAGACAGGGGGCGACGGGCCCCAGCATTTT.